The 17 T cell receptor beta chains below come from one sample, sequenced in a study of T cell clonality in common variable immunodeficiency. Clones were sequenced by immunoSEQ multiplex PCR, and TCRdb holds only the in-frame ones, with some missing. The sample counts some 60,000 clones, none seen once; the ten largest own over 1.5%. Specimen: peripheral blood mononuclear cells. The source is a person aged 18 to 75 in good health.

This clone was detected ten times or more. Sequencing ends 3 residues short of the CDR3 end; the germline J gene provides the rest. The rearrangement links TRBV7-3 to TRBJ2-2, with D possibly TRBD2 on 5 matching bases. Trimming stripped 3 bases from V and 5 bases from J, with 10 bases between. The CDR3 spans 14 residues. Germline loops: CDR1 SGHTA, CDR2 FQGTGA. CDR3 in amino acids: CASSFASRTGELFF. CDR3 DNA, as far as it was read: TGTGCCAGCAGCTTCGCTAGCAGGACCGGGGAG.

A remark on this clone: The CDR3 is cut off 3 residues early in the read; its end comes from the germline J gene. The V gene is TRBV2, the J gene TRBJ1-5, with D tentatively TRBD1 (6 bases). Germline assignment: CDR1 SNHLY and CDR2 FYNNEI. CDR3 length: 14 residues. The V gene lost 4 bases and the J gene lost 6 bases, with 13 bases spanning the gap. CDR3 DNA, as far as it was read: TGTGCCAGCAGTGGAGAAAGGGGGGGTCAGCCC. Its protein is CASSGERGGQP. The entire CDR3 protein is CASSGERGGQPQHF.

In its sample, this clone was seen a few times. Read coverage stops 3 residues before the CDR3 terminus; the germline J gene supplies the remainder. The V and J genes are TRBV7-9 and TRBJ1-2; 9 bases line up with TRBD1. Germline V CDR1 and CDR2: SEHNR, FQNEAQ (reference sequence). There are 15 residues in the CDR3. The CDR3 DNA, read in part, is TGTGCCAGCAGGGCCGGACAGGGGAGTCTCAATGAC. It yields the protein CASRAGQGSLND. The entire CDR3 protein is CASRAGQGSLNDYTF.

This clone has ten or more counts. CDR3 sequence: CASSSYQGALTGELFF. CDR3 DNA (partial): TGTGCCAGCAGCTCGTATCAGGGGGCGCTTACCGGGGAG. This chain joins TRBV7-6 and TRBJ2-2; 8 bases match TRBD1. Read data end 3 residues before the CDR3 end; the end is taken from the germline J gene. The ends lost 4 bases at V and 5 bases at J; junction bases unmatched: 9. The CDR3 totals 16 residues. Germline-derived CDR1 and CDR2 are SGHVS and FNYEAQ. Together with reference TRBV7-6 and TRBJ2-2, the CDR3 gives the full variable domain: GAGVSQSPRYKVTKRGQDVALRCDPISGHVSLYWYRQALGQGPEFLTYFNYEAQQDKSGLPNDRFSAERPEGSISTLTIQRTEQRDSAMYRCASSSYQGALTGELFFGEGSRLTVL.

At least ten counts were recorded for this clone. With the read ending 3 residues before the CDR3 end, the germline J gene is used to fill in that end. The chain couples TRBV5-1 to TRBJ1-1; D gene ambiguous. Germline V CDR1 and CDR2: SGHRS, YFSETQ. The CDR3 consists of 14 residues. V shed 4 bases and J shed 3 bases, with 13 bases lying between them. CDR3 bases read: TGCGCCAGCAGCCACGAGAGAGAGCACACTGAA. It codes for CASSHEREHTE. The whole CDR3 reads CASSHEREHTEAFF.

This clone was counted many times. From the germline J gene comes the end of the CDR3, since the read stops 3 residues before it. The chain carries TRBV20-1 and TRBJ2-1; 11 bases align to TRBD2. V gave up 5 bases and J gave up 5 bases; unmatched junction bases: 14. The CDR3 is 17 amino acids. The germline V gene encodes CDR1 DFQATT and CDR2 SNEGSKA (reference sequence). The DNA read from the CDR3 is TGCAGTGCTGTACCATTTAGCGGGAGGGCCTTCGACAATGAG. It translates to CSAVPFSGRAFDNE. From start to end, the CDR3 is CSAVPFSGRAFDNEQFF.

This clone was seen many times. The CDR3 extends 3 residues past the end of the read, so its final part is completed from the germline J gene. The rearrangement uses TRBV5-1 and TRBJ2-3, with D perhaps TRBD2 (5 bases). V was pared by 2 bases and J by 5 bases, with 6 bases between. This CDR3 comprises 12 residues. Germline loops: CDR1 SGHRS, CDR2 YFSETQ. CDR3 sequence reads: CASSFSEDTQYF. The DNA read from the CDR3 is TGCGCCAGCAGCTTTAGCGAAGATACG.

At least ten counts were recorded for this clone. Read coverage stops 3 residues before the CDR3 terminus; the germline J gene supplies the remainder. V usage is TRBV6-4 and J usage is TRBJ2-1; TRBD2 agrees at 10 bases. Germline CDR1 is MRHNA and CDR2 is SNTAGT. The CDR3 is 14 residues long. Trimming cost V 5 bases and J 8 bases; bases outside gene matches: 6. The covered CDR3 bases are TGTGCCAGCAGTCCGGGACTAGCGTCTCATGAG. Translating it yields CASSPGLASHE. The whole CDR3 sequence is CASSPGLASHEQFF.

This clone came up many times. The CDR3 end is not reached by the read, which stops 3 residues before it; the germline J gene fills it in. This chain joins TRBV2 and TRBJ2-7, with D perhaps matching TRBD1 (5 bases). V lost 6 bases and J 3 bases, leaving 15 bases between the germline ends. Germline values: CDR1 SNHLY, CDR2 FYNNEI. The CDR3 extends over 14 amino acids. The CDR3: CASRGIGVSYEQYF. CDR3 bases read: TGTGCCAGCAGGGGTATAGGGGTTAGCTACGAG.

This clone was found many times. Read sequence stops 3 residues before the CDR3 end, and the germline J gene provides the missing end. The chain combines TRBV20-1 with TRBJ1-1, with D unresolved. The germline V and J ends were trimmed by 0 bases and 4 bases, with 18 bases remaining between them. The CDR3 has 16 amino acids. The germline gives CDR1 DFQATT, CDR2 SNEGSKA (reference sequence). Here the CDR3 reads CSARDEVRSRGTEAFF. The sequenced part of the CDR3 DNA is TGCAGTGCTAGAGATGAGGTCCGCAGCCGGGGCACTGAA.

This clone was counted ten times or more. The read terminates 3 residues before the CDR3 end, so the remaining end is supplied by the germline J gene. The rearrangement joins TRBV5-4 to TRBJ1-1; 9 positions match TRBD1. This CDR3 contains 14 residues. CDR1 and CDR2 from the germline V gene are SGHNT and YYREEE (reference sequence). Germline trimming cut 4 bases from V and 3 bases from J; bases unmatched to any gene: 4. CDR3 in amino acids: CASSVDRGDTEAFF. The part of the CDR3 DNA that was read is TGTGCCAGCAGCGTGGACAGGGGTGACACTGAA.

This clone was counted ten times or more. The read halts 3 residues ahead of the CDR3 end, with the missing end drawn from the germline J gene. The rearrangement joins TRBV19 to TRBJ2-7; 8 nucleotides agree with TRBD2. The trim removed 7 bases at V and 4 bases at J, leaving 9 bases unmatched. The CDR3 loop spans 14 amino acids. From germline, CDR1 is LNHDA and CDR2 SQIVND (reference sequence). Here the CDR3 reads CASNMGLGEYEQYF. The part of the CDR3 DNA that was read is TGTGCCAGTAATATGGGACTAGGGGAATACGAG.

This clone was seen repeatedly, ten times or more. The read is 3 residues too short to cover the CDR3 end, so that end is filled in from the germline J gene. This chain connects TRBV18 to TRBJ2-1, with 10 positions matching TRBD2. The V gene's germline CDR1 is KGHSH and CDR2 LQKENI. This CDR3 is built from 16 residues. The V segment lost 4 bases and the J segment 5 bases; nucleotides outside the gene matches: 8. The sequenced part of the CDR3 DNA is TGTGCCAGCTCACAAGCAGCGGGAGGGCCCGACAATGAG. Translating it yields CASSQAAGGPDNE. The CDR3 reads in full as CASSQAAGGPDNEQFF.

This clone was counted many times. The read is 3 residues too short to cover the CDR3 end, so that end is filled in from the germline J gene. The chain combines TRBV7-8 with TRBJ2-1, with 9 bases that match TRBD1. This CDR3 comprises 14 residues. Germline V CDR1 and CDR2: SGHVS, FQNEAQ. Trimming at V came to 5 bases and at J to 2 bases, leaving 1 base not matched to a gene. The CDR3 sequence: CASSGTGPYNEQFF. The DNA read from the CDR3 is TGTGCCAGCAGCGGGACAGGGCCCTACAATGAG.

The sample holds many counts of this clone. The DNA ends 3 residues before the CDR3 does, and the rest of the CDR3 is filled in from the germline J gene. The rearrangement joins TRBV20-1 to TRBJ1-1; TRBD1 might be the D (5 bases). This CDR3 is built from 15 residues. Germline assignment: CDR1 DFQATT and CDR2 SNEGSKA (reference sequence). V lost 4 bases and J lost 1, with 16 bases in between. CDR3 region: CSATSHIQGNTEAFF. The part of the CDR3 DNA that was read is TGCAGTGCTACCTCCCATATCCAGGGGAACACTGAA.

This clone was detected ten times or more. The read finishes 3 residues shy of the CDR3 end, and the germline J gene is used to complete it. The chain has TRBV6-4 and TRBJ1-2, with a tentative D call TRBD1 (5 bases). This CDR3 comprises 15 residues. Germline CDR1 MRHNA, CDR2 SNTAGT. CDR3 DNA, as far as it was read: TGTGCCAGCAGTGACGACCGTACAGGTAGAGGAGGC. Its translation: CASSDDRTGRGG. Given in full, the CDR3 is CASSDDRTGRGGYTF.

The table lists this clone with many counts. The CDR3 end falls 3 residues outside the read, so it is completed with the germline J gene. This chain uses TRBV4-1 with TRBJ1-2; 7 bases are a match to TRBD1. This CDR3 is 14 amino acids long. The germline gives CDR1 MGHRA, CDR2 YSYEKL. V was clipped by 0 bases and J by 3 bases; unmatched bases: 1. The DNA read from the CDR3 is TGCGCCAGCAGCCAAGATCAGGGGGACTATGGC. This encodes CASSQDQGDYG. The full CDR3 is CASSQDQGDYGYTF.